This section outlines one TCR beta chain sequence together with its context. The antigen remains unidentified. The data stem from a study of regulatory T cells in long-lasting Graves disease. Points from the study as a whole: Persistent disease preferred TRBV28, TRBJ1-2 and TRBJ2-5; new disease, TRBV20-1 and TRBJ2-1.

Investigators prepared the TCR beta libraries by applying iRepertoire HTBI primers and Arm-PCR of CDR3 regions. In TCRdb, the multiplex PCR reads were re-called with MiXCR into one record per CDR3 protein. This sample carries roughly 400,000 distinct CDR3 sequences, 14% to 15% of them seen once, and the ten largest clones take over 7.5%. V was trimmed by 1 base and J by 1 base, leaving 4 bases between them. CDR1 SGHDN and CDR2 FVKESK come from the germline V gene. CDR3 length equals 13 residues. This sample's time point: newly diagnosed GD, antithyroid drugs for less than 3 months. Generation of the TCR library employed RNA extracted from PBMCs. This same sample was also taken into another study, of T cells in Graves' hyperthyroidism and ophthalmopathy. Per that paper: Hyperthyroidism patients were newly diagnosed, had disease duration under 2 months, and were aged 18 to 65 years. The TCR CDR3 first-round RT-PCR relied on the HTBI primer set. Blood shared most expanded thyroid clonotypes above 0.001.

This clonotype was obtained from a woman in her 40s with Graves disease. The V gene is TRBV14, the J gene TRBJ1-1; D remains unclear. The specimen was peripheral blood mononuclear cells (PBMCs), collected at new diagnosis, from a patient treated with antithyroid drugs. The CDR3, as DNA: TGTGCCAGCAGCCAAGTTTGGAACACTGAAGCTTTCTTT. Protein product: CASSQVWNTEAFF. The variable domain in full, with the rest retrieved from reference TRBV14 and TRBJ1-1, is EAGVTQFPSHSVIEKGQTVTLRCDPISGHDNLYWYRRVMGKEIKFLLHFVKESKQDESGMPNNRFLAERTGGTYSTLKVQPAELEDSGVYFCASSQVWNTEAFFGQGTRLTVV.